This TCR beta chain was sequenced in a study of shared clonotypes between healthy human individuals. Study conclusions and caveats: Among non-shared clonotypes, generation probabilities were lower than among those shared by all four donors.

Comment on this clone: Its antigen is unknown.

Sequenced by immunoSEQ multiplex PCR; TCRdb stores in-frame clones only, minus some. The profile shows about 2.3 million clones, approximately 90% of them singletons. The CDR3 loop spans 12 amino acids. Germline V gene data show CDR1 as SGHRS and CDR2 as YFSETQ. Trimming left V 1 base short and J 10 bases short, with 11 bases between. Sequenced material: naive CD4+ T cells from PBMCs. Subset meaning: CD45RA+ positively selected. This chain joins TRBV5-1 and TRBJ1-1; no clear D. The TCR originated in a man younger than 35 in good health. Some clones in this sample may be carry-over from other donors' samples. The CDR3 DNA sequence: TGCGCCAGCAGCTTGCCCGGCCCCGGAGCTTTCTTT. As protein: CASSLPGPGAFF. The full variable domain, its missing parts supplied by reference TRBV5-1 and TRBJ1-1, is KAGVTQTPRYLIKTRGQQVTLSCSPISGHRSVSWYQQTPGQGLQFLFEYFSETQRNKGNFPGRFSGRQFSNSRSEMNVSTLELGDSALYLCASSLPGPGAFFGQGTRLTVV.